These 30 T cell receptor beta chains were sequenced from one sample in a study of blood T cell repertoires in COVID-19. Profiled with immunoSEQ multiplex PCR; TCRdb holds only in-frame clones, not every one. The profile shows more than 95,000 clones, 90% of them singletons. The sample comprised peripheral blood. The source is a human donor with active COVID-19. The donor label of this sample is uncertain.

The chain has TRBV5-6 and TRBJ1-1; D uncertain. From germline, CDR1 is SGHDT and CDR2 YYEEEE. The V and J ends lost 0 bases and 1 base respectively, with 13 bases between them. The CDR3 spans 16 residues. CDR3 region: CASSLAGGLGNTEAFF. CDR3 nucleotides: TGTGCCAGCAGCTTGGCAGGAGGGTTGGGGAACACTGAAGCTTTCTTT.

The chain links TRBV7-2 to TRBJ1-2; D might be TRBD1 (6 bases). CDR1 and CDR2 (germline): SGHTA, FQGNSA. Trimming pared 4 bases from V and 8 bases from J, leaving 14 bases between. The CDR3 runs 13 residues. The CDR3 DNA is TGTGCCAGCAGCTCCTTGGACAGCGGCGGCTACACCTTC. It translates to CASSSLDSGGYTF.

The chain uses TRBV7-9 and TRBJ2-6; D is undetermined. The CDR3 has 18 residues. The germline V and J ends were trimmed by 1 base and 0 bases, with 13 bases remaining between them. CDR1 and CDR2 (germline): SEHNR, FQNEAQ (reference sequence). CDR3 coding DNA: TGTGCCAGCAGCTTAGATCGGTTTTCCCCCTCTGGGGCCAACGTCCTGACTTTC. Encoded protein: CASSLDRFSPSGANVLTF.

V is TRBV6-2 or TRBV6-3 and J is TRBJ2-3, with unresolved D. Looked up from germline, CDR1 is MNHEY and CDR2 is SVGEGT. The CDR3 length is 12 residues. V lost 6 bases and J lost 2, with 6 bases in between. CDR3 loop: CASSKLTDTQYF. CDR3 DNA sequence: TGTGCCAGCAGCAAACTCACAGATACGCAGTATTTT.

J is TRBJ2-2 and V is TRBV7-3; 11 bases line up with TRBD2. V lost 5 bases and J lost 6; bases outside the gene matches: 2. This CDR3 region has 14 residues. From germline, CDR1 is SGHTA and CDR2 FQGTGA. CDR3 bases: TGTGCCAGCAGCCGACTAGCGGGGTCCGGGGAGCTGTTTTTT. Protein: CASSRLAGSGELFF.

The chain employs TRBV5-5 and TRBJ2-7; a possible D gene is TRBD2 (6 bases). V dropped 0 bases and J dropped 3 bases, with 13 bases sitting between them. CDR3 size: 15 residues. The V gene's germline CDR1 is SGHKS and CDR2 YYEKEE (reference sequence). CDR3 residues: CASSLVVGEVYEQYF. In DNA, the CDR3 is TGTGCCAGCAGCTTGGTAGTTGGGGAGGTCTACGAGCAGTACTTC.

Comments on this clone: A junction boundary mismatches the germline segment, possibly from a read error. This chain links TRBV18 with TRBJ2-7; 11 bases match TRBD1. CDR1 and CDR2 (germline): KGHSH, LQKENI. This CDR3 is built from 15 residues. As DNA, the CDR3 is TGTGCCAGCTCATCGAGGACAGGGGGCATGGGGCTCGTCCCTTTC. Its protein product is CASSSRTGGMGLVPF.

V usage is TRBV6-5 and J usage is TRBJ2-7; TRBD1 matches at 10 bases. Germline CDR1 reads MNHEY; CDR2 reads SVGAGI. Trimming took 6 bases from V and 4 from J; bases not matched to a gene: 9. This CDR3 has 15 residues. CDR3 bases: TGTGCCAGCAGCCGGACTGGGACAGGGGATTACGAGCAGTACTTC. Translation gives CASSRTGTGDYEQYF.

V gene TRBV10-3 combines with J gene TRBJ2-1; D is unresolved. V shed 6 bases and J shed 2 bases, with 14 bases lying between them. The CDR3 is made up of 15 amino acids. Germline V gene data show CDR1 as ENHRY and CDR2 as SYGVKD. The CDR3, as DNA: TGTGCCATCAGCCCTAACGATCTTCCCTACAATGAGCAGTTCTTC. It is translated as CAISPNDLPYNEQFF.

The CDR3 region is CASSSPSGGKNIQYF. The CDR3 DNA follows: TGTGCCAGCAGCTCCCCCTCCGGGGGGAAAAACATTCAGTACTTC. The chain uses TRBV7-2 and TRBJ2-4; 7 nucleotides align to TRBD2. Germline loops: CDR1 SGHTA, CDR2 FQGNSA. This CDR3 spans 15 amino acids. Germline trimming cut 4 bases from V and 4 bases from J; bases unmatched to any gene: 7.

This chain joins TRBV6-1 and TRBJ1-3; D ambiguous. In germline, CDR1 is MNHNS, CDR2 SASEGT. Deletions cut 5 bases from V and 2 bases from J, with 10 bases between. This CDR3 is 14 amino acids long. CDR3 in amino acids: CASSKTGTGNTIYF. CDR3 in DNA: TGTGCCAGCAGTAAGACTGGTACTGGAAACACCATATATTTT.

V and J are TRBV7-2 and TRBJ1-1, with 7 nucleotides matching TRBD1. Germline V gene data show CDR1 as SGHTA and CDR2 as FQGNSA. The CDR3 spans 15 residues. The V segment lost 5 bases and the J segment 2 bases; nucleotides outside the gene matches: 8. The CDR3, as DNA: TGTGCCAGCAGCCAAGGGGGACAGACTAACACTGAAGCTTTCTTT. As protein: CASSQGGQTNTEAFF.

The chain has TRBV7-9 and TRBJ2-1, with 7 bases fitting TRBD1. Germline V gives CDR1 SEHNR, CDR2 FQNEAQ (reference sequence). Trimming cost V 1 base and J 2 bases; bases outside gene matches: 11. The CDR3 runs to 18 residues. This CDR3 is CASSLGGDRVSAYNEQFF. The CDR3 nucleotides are TGTGCCAGCAGCTTAGGGGGAGACAGGGTCTCCGCCTACAATGAGCAGTTCTTC.

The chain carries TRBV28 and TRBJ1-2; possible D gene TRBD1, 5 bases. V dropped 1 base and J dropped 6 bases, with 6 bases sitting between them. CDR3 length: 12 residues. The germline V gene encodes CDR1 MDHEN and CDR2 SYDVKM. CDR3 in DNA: TGTGCCAGCAGTTTATCAGGGAATGGCTACACCTTC. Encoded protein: CASSLSGNGYTF.

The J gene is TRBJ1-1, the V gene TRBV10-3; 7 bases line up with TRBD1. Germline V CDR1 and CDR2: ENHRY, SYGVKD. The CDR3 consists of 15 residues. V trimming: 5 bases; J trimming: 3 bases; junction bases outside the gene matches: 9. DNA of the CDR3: TGTGCCATCAGTAAAGACAGGGTAGGTGACACTGAAGCTTTCTTT. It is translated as CAISKDRVGDTEAFF.

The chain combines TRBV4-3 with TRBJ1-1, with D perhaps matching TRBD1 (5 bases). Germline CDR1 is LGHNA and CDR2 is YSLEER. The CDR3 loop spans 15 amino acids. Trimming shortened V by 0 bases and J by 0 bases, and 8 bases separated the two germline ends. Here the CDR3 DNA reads TGCGCCAGCAGCCAAGATTGGGGCGTGAACACTGAAGCTTTCTTT. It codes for CASSQDWGVNTEAFF.

This CDR3 reads CASSPQDRGAYEQYF. CDR3 coding DNA: TGTGCCAGCTCACCACAGGACAGGGGTGCCTACGAGCAGTACTTC. This chain uses TRBV18 with TRBJ2-7, with 9 bases fitting TRBD1. The junction had 3 bases not matched to a gene; V was cut back by 1 base and J by 2 bases. CDR3 length: 15 amino acids. Germline CDR1 is KGHSH and CDR2 is LQKENI.

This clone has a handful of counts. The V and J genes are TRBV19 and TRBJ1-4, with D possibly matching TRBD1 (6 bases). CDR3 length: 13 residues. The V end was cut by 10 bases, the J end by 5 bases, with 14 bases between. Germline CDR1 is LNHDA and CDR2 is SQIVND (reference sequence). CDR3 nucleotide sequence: TGTGCCACCACGCGGACAGCCAATGAAAAACTGTTTTTT. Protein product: CATTRTANEKLFF.

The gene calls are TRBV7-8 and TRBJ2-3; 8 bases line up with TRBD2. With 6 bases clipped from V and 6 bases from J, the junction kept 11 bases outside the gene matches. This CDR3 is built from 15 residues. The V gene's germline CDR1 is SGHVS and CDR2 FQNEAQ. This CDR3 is CASRPPGLGADTQYF. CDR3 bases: TGTGCCAGCAGGCCGCCGGGACTAGGGGCGGATACGCAGTATTTT.

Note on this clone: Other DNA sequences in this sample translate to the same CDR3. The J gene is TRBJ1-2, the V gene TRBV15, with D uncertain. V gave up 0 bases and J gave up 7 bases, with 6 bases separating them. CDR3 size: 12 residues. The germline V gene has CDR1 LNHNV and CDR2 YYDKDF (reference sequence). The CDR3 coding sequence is TGTGCCACCAGCAGAGATCGCGGTGGCTACACCTTC. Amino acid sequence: CATSRDRGGYTF.

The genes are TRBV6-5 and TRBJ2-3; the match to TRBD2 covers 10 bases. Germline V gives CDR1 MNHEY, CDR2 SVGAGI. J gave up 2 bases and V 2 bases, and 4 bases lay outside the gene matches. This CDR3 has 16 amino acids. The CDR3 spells CASSYGLAGDTDTQYF. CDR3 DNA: TGTGCCAGCAGTTACGGGCTAGCGGGGGACACAGATACGCAGTATTTT.

CDR3 sequence reads: CASSRTSAYTDTQYF. CDR3 nucleotide sequence: TGTGCCAGCAGCCGGACTAGCGCATACACAGATACGCAGTATTTT. The V gene is TRBV7-3, the J gene TRBJ2-3; TRBD2 matches at 9 bases. The V gene's germline CDR1 is SGHTA and CDR2 FQGTGA. J gave up 2 bases and V 5 bases, and 5 bases lay outside the gene matches. The CDR3 consists of 15 residues.

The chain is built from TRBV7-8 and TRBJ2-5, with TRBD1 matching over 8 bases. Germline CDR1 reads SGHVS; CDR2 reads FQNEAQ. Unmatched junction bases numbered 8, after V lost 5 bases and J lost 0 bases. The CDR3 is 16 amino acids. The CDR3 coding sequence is TGTGCCAGCAGCACCCCCCAGGGGGCAAACCAAGAGACCCAGTACTTC. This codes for CASSTPQGANQETQYF.

CDR3 region: CASSQGSGGGAETQYF. In DNA form, the CDR3 reads TGTGCCAGCAGCCAAGGATCGGGCGGGGGGGCGGAGACCCAGTACTTC. This chain connects TRBV3-1 (or the pseudogene TRBV3-2) to TRBJ2-5, with 9 positions matching TRBD2. Germline loops: CDR1 LGHDT, CDR2 YNNKEL (reference sequence). This CDR3 is built from 16 residues. V was pared by 1 base and J by 5 bases, with 8 bases of the junction left unmatched.

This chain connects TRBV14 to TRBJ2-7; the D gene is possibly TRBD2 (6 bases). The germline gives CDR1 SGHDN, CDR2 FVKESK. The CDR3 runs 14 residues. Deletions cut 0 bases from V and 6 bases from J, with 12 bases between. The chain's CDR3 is CASSQDFGGGEQYF. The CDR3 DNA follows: TGTGCCAGCAGCCAAGATTTTGGGGGAGGCGAGCAGTACTTC.

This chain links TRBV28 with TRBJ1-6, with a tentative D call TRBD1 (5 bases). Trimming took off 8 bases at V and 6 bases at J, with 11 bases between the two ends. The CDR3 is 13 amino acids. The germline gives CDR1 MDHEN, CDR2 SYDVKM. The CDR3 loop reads CASVGEGNSPLHF. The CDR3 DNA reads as TGTGCCAGCGTAGGGGAGGGTAATTCACCCCTCCACTTT.

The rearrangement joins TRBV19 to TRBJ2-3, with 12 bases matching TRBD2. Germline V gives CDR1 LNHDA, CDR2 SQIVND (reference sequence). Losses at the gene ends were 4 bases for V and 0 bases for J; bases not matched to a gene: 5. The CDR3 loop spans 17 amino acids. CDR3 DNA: TGTGCCAGTAGTAAAAGGACTAGCGGGGTTAGCACAGATACGCAGTATTTT. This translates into CASSKRTSGVSTDTQYF.

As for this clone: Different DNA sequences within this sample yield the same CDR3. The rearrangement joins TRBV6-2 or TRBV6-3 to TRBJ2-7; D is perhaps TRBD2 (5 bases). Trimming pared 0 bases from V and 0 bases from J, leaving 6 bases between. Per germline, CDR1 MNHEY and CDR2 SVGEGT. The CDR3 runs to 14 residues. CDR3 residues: CASSYSGSSYEQYF. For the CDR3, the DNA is TGTGCCAGCAGTTACTCTGGGAGCTCCTACGAGCAGTACTTC.

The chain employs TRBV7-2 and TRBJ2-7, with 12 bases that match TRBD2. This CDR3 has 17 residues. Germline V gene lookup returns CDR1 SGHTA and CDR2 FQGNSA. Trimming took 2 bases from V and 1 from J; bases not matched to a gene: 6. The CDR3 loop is CASSLSSGGVGSYEQYF. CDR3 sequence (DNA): TGTGCCAGCAGCTTATCTAGCGGGGGGGTAGGGTCCTACGAGCAGTACTTC. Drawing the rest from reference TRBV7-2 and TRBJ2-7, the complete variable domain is GAGVSQSPSNKVTEKGKDVELRCDPISGHTALYWYRQSLGQGLEFLIYFQGNSAPDKSGLPSDRFSAERTGGSVSTLTIQRTQQEDSAVYLCASSLSSGGVGSYEQYFGPGTRLTVT.

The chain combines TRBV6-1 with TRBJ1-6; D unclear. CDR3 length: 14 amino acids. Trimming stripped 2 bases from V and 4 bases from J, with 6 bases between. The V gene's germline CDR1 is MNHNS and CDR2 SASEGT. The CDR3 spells CASSEFGYNSPLHF. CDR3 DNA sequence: TGTGCCAGCAGTGAATTCGGTTATAATTCACCCCTCCACTTT.